This note documents a single TCR beta chain sequence. The antigen is not known. The sample belongs to a study of vaccination effects on CD4 cells after COVID-19. Findings and limits, study-wide: Infection-derived and vaccine-derived clones contracted markedly late after vaccination.

Trimming took 5 bases from V and 6 from J; bases not matched to a gene: 9. The V gene's germline CDR1 is MRHNA and CDR2 SNTAGT. The CDR3 is 15 residues long. The assay was immunoSEQ multiplex PCR, and TCRdb's table has in-frame clones only and misses some. The sample includes tens of thousands of clones, roughly four fifths of them seen just once. Antigen-specific CD4+ T cells were first expanded with viral peptide pools by the ViraFEST assay and only then sequenced. Following culture for around 10 days, CD4+ T cells were isolated. The cohort was immunized with two doses of either the BNT162b2 or mRNA-1273 vaccine. Each vaccine recipient was nucleocapsid antibody negative and had no prior SARS-CoV-2 infection.

The rearrangement uses TRBV6-4 and TRBJ1-2, with 10 bases fitting TRBD1. Here the sequenced sample was CD4+ T cells from PBMCs cultured with HCoV-NL63 spike peptides, taken after COVID-19 vaccination. The clonotype was recovered from a human donor who received a COVID-19 vaccine. Some clones in this sample may be carry-over from other donors' samples. The CDR3 reads CASSLAPGQGNGYTF. The CDR3 coding sequence is TGTGCCAGCAGTCTTGCACCGGGACAGGGGAATGGCTACACCTTC.